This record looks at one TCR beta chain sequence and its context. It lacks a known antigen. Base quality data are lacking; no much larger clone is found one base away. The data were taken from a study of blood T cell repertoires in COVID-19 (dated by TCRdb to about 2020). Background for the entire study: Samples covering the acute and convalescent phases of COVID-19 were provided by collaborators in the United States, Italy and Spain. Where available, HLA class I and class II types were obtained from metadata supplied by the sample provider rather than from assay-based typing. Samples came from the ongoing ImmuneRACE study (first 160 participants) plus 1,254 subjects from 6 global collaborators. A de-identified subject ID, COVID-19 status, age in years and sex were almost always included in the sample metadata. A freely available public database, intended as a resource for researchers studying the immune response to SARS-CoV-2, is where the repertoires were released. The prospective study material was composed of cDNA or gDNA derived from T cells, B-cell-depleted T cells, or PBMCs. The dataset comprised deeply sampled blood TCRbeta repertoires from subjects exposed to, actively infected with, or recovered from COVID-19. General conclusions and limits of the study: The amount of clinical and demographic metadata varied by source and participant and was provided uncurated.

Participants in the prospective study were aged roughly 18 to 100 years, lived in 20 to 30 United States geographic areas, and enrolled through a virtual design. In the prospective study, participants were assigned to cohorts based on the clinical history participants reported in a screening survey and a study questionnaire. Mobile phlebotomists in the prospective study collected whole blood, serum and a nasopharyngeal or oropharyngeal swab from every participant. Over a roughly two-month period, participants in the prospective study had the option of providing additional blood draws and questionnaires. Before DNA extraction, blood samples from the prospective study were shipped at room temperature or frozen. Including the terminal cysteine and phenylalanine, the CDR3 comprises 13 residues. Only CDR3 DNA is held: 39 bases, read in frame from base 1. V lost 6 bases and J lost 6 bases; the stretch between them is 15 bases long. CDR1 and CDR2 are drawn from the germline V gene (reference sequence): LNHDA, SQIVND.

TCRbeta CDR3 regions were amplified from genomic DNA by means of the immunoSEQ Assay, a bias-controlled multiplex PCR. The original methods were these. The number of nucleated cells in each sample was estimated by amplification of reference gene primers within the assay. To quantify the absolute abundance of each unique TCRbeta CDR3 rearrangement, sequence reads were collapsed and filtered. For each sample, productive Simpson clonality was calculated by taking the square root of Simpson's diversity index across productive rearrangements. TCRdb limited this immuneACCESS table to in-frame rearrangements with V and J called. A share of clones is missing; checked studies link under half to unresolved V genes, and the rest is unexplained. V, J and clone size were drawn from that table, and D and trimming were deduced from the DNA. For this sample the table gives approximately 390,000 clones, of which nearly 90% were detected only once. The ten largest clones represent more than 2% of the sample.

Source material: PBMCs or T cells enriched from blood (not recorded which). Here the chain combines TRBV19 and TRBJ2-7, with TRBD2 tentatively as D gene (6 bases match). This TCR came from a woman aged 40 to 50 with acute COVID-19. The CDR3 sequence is CASSRDLRGEQYF. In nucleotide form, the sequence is TGTGCCAGTAGCCGGGACTTACGAGGCGAGCAGTACTTC.